The T cell receptor (beta chain) described here comes from a study of T cell responses to AZD1222 COVID-19 vaccine. Sequenced by immunoSEQ multiplex PCR; TCRdb stores in-frame clones only, minus some. The sample lists about 60,000 clones; about 83% were seen once. Germline V lookup: CDR1 SGHNT, CDR2 YENEEA. This CDR3 is built from 16 residues. J gave up 8 bases and V 0 bases, and 6 bases lay outside the gene matches. This material consisted of peripheral blood, taken 28 days after the second AZD1222 dose. The gene calls are TRBV11-3 and TRBJ2-4; 11 positions match TRBD1. This receptor was identified in an adult who received the AZD1222 COVID-19 vaccine. CDR3 loop: CASSLDGTGGRDIQYF. The CDR3 DNA reads TGTGCCAGCAGCTTAGATGGGACAGGGGGTAGAGACATTCAGTACTTC.